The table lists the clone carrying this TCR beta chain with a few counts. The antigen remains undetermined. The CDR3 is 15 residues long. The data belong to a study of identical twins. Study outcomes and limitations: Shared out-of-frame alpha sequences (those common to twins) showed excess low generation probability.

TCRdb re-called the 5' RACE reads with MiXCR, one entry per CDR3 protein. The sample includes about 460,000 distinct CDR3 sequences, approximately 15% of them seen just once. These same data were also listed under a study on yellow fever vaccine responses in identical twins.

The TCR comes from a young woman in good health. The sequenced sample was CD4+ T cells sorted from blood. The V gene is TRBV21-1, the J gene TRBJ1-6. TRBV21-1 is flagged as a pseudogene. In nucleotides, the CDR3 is TGTGCCAGCTTCCCTTCTATCCTAGATAATTCACCCCTCCACTTT. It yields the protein CASFPSILDNSPLHF.